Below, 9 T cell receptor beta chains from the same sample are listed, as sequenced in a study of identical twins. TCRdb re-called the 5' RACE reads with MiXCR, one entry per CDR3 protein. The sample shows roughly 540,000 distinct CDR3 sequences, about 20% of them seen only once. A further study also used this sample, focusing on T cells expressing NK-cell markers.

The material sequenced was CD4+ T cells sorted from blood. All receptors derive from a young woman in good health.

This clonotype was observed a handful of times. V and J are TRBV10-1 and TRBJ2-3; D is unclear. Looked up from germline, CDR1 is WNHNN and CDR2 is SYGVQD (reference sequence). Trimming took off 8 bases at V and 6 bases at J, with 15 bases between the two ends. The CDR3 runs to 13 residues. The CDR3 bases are TGCGCCAGCGCTCCCCAGTCCTGGGATACGCAGTATTTT. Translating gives CASAPQSWDTQYF.

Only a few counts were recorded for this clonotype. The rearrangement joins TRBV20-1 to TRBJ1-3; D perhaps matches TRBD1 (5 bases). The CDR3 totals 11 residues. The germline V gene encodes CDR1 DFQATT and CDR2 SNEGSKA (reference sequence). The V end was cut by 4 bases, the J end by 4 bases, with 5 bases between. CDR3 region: CSANRGNTIYF. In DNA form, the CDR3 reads TGCAGTGCTAACAGGGGAAACACCATATATTTT.

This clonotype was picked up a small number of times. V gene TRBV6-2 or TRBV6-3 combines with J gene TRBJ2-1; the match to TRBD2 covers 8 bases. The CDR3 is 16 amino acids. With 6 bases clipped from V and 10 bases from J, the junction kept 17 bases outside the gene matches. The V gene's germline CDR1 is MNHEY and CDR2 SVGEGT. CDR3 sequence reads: CASRPTGTRLAREQFF. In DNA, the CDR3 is TGTGCCAGCAGACCTACCGGGACTAGGTTAGCTCGGGAGCAGTTCTTC.

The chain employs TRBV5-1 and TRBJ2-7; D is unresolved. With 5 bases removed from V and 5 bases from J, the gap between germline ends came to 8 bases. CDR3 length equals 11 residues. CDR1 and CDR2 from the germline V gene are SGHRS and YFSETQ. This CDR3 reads CASRGDHEQYF. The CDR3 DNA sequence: TGCGCCAGCAGGGGTGATCACGAGCAGTACTTC.

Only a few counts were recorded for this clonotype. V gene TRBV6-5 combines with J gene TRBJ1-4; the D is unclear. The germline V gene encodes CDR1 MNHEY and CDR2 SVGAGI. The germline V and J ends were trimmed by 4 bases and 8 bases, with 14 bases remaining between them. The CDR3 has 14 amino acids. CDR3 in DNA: TGTGCCAGCAGTTTCCAACGAAGATTAGAAAAACTGTTTTTT. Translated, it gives CASSFQRRLEKLFF.

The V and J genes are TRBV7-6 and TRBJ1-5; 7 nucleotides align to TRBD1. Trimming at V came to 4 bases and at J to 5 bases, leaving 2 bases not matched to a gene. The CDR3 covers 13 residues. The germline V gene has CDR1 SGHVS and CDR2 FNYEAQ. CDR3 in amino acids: CASSSDRDQPQHF. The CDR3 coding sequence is TGTGCCAGCAGCTCCGACAGGGATCAGCCCCAGCATTTT. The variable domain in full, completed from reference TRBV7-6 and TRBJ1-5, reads GAGVSQSPRYKVTKRGQDVALRCDPISGHVSLYWYRQALGQGPEFLTYFNYEAQQDKSGLPNDRFSAERPEGSISTLTIQRTEQRDSAMYRCASSSDRDQPQHFGDGTRLSIL.

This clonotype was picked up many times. The DNA for the CDR3 is TGCGCCAGCAGCGGCTCCGGGACAACACAAGAGACCCAGTACTTC. Translating gives CASSGSGTTQETQYF. The gene calls are TRBV5-1 and TRBJ2-5, with D possibly matching TRBD1 (6 bases). The CDR3 has 15 amino acids. Trimming removed 4 bases from V and 2 bases from J, with 15 bases in between. Germline loops: CDR1 SGHRS, CDR2 YFSETQ.

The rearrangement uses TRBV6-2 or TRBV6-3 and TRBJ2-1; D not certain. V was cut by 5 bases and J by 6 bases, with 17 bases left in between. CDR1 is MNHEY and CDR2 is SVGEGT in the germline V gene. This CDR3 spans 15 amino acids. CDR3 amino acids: CASSPWQQSRNEQFF. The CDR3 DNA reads TGTGCCAGCAGTCCCTGGCAGCAGAGTCGCAATGAGCAGTTCTTC.

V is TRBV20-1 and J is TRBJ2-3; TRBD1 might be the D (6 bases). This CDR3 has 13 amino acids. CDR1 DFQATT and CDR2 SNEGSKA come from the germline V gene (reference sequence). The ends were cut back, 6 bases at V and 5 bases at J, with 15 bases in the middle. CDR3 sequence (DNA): TGCAGTGCGCTTCGGGACATTCAAGATACGCAGTATTTT. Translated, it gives CSALRDIQDTQYF.